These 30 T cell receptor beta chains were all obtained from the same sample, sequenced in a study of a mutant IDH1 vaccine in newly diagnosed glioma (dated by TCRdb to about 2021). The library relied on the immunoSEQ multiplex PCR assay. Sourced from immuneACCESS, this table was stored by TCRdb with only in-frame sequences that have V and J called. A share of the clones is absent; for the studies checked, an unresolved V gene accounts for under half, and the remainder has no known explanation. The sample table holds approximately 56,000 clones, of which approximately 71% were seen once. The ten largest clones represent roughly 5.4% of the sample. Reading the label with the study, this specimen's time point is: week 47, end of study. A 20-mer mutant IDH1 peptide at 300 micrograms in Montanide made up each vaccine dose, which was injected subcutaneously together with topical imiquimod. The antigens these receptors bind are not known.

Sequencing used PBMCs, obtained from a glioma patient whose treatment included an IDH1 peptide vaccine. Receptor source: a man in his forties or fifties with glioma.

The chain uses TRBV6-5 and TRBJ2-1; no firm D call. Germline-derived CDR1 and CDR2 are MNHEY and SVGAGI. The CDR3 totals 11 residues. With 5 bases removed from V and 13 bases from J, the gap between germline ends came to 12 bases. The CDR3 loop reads CASSRSGTQFF. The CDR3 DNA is TGTGCCAGCAGTCGCTCTGGTACCCAGTTCTTC.

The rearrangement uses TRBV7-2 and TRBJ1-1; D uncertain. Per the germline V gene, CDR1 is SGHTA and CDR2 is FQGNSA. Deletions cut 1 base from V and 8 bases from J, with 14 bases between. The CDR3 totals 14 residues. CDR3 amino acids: CASSLGERNSEAFF. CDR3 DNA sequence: TGTGCCAGCAGCTTAGGTGAAAGAAACAGCGAAGCTTTCTTT.

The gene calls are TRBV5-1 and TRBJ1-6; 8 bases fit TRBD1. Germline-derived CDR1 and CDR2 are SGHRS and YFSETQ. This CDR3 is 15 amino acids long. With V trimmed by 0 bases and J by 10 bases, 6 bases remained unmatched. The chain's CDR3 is CASSLGQGPASPLHF. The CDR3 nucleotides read TGCGCCAGCAGCTTGGGACAGGGGCCTGCATCACCCCTCCACTTT.

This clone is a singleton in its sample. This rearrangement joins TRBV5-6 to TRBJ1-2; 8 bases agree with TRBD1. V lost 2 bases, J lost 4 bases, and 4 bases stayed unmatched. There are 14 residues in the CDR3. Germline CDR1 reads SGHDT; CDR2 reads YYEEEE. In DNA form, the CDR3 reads TGTGCCAGCAGCTTTCCGGGACAGGTCTATGGCTACACCTTC. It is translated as CASSFPGQVYGYTF.

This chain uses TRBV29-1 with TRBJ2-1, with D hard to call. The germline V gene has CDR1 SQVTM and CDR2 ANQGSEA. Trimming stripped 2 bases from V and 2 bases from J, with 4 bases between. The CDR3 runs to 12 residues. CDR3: CSVERAYNEQFF. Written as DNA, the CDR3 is TGCAGCGTTGAAAGGGCCTACAATGAGCAGTTCTTC.

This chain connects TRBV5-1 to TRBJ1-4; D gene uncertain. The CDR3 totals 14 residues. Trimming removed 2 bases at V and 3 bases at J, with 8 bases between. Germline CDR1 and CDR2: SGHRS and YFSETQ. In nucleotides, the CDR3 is TGCGCCAGCAGCTTTGGGCAGCCTAATGAAAAACTGTTTTTT. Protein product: CASSFGQPNEKLFF.

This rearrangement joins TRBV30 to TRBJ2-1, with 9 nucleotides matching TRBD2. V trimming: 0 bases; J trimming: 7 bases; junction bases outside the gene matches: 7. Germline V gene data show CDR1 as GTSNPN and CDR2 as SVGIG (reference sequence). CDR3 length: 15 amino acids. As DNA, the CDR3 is TGTGCCTGGAGTGTCAACGGACTAGCGCGGAATGAGCAGTTCTTC. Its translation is CAWSVNGLARNEQFF.

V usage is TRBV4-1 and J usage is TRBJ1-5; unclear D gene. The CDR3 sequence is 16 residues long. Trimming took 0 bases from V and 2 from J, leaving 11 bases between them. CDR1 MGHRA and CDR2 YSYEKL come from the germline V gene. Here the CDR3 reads CASSQDGFGGNQPQHF. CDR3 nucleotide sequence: TGCGCCAGCAGCCAAGACGGGTTCGGGGGCAATCAGCCCCAGCATTTT.

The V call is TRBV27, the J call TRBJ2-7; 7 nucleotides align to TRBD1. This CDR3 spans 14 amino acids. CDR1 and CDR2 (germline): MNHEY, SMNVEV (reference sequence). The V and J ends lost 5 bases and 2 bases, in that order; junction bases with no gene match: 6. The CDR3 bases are TGTGCCAGCAGTAGAGACAGGGCGGCCTACGAGCAGTACTTC. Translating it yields CASSRDRAAYEQYF.

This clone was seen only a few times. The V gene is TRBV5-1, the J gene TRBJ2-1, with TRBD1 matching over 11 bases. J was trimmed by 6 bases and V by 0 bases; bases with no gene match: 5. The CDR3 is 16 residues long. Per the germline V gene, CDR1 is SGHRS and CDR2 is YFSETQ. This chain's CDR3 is CASSLVGGTGGNEQFF. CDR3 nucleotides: TGCGCCAGCAGCTTGGTCGGCGGGACAGGGGGCAATGAGCAGTTCTTC.

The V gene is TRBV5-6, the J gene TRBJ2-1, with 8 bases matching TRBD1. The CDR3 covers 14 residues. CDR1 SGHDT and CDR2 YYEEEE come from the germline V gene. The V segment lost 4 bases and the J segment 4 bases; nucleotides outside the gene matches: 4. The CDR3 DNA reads TGTGCCAGCAGCCCAAGGGACAGGTACAATGAGCAGTTCTTC. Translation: CASSPRDRYNEQFF.

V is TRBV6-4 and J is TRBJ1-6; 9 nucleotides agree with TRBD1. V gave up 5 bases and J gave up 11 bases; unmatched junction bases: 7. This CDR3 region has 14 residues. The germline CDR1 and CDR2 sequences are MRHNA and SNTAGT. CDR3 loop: CASSPDRGGAPLHF. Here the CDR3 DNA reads TGTGCCAGCAGTCCGGACAGGGGTGGAGCACCCCTCCACTTT.

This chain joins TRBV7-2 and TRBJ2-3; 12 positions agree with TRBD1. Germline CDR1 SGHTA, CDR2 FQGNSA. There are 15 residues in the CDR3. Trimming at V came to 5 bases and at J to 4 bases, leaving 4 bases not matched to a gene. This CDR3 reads CASSLGTGGADTQYF. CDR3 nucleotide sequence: TGTGCCAGCAGCCTAGGGACAGGGGGCGCAGATACGCAGTATTTT.

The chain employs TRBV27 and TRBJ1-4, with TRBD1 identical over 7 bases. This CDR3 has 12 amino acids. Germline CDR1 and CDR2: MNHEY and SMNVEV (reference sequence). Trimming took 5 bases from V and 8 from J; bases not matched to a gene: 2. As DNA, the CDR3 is TGTGCCAGCAGTCGGACAGGAGAAAAACTGTTTTTT. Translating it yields CASSRTGEKLFF.

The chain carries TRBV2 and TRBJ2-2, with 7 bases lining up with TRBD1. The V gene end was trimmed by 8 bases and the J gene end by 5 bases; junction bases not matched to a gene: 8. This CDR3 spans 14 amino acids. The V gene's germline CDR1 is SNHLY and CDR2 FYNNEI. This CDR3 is CASLIQGSTGELFF. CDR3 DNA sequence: TGTGCCAGCCTAATACAGGGGAGTACCGGGGAGCTGTTTTTT. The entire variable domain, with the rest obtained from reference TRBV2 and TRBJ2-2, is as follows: EPEVTQTPSHQVTQMGQEVILRCVPISNHLYFYWYRQILGQKVEFLVSFYNNEISEKSEIFDDQFSVERPDGSNFTLKIRSTKLEDSAMYFCASLIQGSTGELFFGEGSRLTVL.

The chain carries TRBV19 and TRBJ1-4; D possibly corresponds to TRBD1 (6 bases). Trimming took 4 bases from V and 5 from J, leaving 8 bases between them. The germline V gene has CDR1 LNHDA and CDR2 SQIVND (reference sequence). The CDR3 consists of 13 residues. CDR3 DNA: TGTGCCAGTAGTAGGCAGGGGAATGAAAAACTGTTTTTT. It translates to CASSRQGNEKLFF.

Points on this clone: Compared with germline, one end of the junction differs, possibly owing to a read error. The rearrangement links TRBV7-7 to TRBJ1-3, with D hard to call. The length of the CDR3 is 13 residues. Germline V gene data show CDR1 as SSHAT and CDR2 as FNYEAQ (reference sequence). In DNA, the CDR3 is TGTGCTAGCAGCCTGGACGGGGGAAACACCATATATTTT. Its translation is CASSLDGGNTIYF. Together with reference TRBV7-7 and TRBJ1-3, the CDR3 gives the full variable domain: GAGVSQSPRYKVTKRGQDVTLRCDPISSHATLYWYQQALGQGPEFLTYFNYEAQPDKSGLPSDRFSAERPEGSISTLTIQRTEQRDSAMYRCASSLDGGNTIYFGEGSWLTVV.

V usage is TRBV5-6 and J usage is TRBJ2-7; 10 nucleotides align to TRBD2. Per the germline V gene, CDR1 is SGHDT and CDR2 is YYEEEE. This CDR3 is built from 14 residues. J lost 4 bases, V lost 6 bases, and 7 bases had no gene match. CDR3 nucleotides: TGTGCCAGCACCCCAGCGGGGGGGCGATACGAGCAGTACTTC. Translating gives CASTPAGGRYEQYF.

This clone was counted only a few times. The CDR3 DNA is TGTGCCATCAGTGACGGAAACTATGGCTACACCTTC. This encodes CAISDGNYGYTF. This rearrangement joins TRBV10-3 to TRBJ1-2; D is undetermined. The V gene lost 3 bases and the J gene lost 2 bases, with 4 bases spanning the gap. This CDR3 contains 12 residues. Germline CDR1 ENHRY, CDR2 SYGVKD.

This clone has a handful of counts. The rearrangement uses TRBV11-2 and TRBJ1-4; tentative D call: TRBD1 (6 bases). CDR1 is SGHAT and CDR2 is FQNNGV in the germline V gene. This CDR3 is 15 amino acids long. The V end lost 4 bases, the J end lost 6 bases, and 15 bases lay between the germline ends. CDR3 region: CASSWSWGADEKLFF. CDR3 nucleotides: TGTGCCAGCAGCTGGTCGTGGGGGGCCGATGAAAAACTGTTTTTT.

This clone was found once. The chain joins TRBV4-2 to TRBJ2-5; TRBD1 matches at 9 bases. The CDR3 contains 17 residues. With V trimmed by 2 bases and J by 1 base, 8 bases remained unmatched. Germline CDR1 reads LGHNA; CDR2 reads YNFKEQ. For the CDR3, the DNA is TGTGCCAGCAGCCAACCGCTGACAGGGGGTATCCAAGAGACCCAGTACTTC. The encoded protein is CASSQPLTGGIQETQYF.

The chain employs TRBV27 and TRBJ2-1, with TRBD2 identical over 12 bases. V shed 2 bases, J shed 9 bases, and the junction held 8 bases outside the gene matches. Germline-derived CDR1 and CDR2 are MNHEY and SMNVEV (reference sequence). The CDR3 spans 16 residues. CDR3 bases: TGTGCCAGCAGTTTAATTCTAGCGGGGGGGTTAAGTGAGCAGTTCTTC. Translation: CASSLILAGGLSEQFF.

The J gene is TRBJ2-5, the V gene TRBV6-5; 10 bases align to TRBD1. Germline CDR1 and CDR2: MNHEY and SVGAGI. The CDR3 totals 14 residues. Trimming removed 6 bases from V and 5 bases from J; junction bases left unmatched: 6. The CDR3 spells CASRSTGGIETQYF. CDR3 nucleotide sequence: TGTGCCAGCAGATCGACAGGGGGCATCGAGACCCAGTACTTC.

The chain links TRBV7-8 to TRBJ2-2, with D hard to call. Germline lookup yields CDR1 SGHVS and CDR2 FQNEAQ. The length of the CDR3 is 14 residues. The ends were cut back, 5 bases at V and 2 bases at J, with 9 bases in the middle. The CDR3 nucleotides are TGTGCCAGCAGCCCGCTTATAAACACCGGGGAGCTGTTTTTT. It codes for CASSPLINTGELFF.

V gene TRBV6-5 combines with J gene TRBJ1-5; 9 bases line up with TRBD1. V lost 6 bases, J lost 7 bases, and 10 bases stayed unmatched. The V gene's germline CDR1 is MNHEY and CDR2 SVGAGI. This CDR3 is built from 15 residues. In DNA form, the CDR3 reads TGTGCCAGCAGATCCGGGACAGGGCGTGGGCAGCCCCAGCATTTT. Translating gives CASRSGTGRGQPQHF.

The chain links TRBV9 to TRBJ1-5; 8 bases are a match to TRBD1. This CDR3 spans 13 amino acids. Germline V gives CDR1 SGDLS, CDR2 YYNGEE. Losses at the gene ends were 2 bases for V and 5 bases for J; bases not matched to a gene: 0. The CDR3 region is CASSVDRDQPQHF. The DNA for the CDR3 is TGTGCCAGCAGCGTGGACAGGGATCAGCCCCAGCATTTT.

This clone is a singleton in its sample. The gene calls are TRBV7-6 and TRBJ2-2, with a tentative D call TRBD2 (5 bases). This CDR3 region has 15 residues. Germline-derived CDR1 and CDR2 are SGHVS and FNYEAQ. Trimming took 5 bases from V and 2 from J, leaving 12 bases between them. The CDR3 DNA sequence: TGTGCCAGCAGCGCGGACTGGCTAAACACCGGGGAGCTGTTTTTT. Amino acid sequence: CASSADWLNTGELFF.

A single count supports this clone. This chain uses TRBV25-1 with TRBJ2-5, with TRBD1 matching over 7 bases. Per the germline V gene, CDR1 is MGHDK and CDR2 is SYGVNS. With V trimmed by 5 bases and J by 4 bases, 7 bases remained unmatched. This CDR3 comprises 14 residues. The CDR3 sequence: CASSRQGVGETQYF. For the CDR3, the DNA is TGTGCCAGCAGTAGACAGGGCGTTGGAGAGACCCAGTACTTC.

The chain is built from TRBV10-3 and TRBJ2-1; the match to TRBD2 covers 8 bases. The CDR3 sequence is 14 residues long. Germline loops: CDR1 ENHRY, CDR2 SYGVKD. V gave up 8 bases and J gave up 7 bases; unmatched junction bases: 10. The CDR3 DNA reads TGTGCCATCGGCGGGGGGCGAGGGGGAAATGAGCAGTTCTTC. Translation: CAIGGGRGGNEQFF.

CDR3 DNA sequence: TGTGCCAGCAGTTTAGTGGGGGATCAGCCCCAGCATTTT. It encodes CASSLVGDQPQHF. The chain combines TRBV27 with TRBJ1-5; a possible D gene is TRBD1 (5 bases). Germline assignment: CDR1 MNHEY and CDR2 SMNVEV (reference sequence). The V and J ends lost 2 bases and 5 bases respectively, with 7 bases between them. The CDR3 runs 13 residues.